This entry features one TCR beta chain sequence. Its antigen remains unidentified. This sample was taken from a study of shared clonotypes between healthy human individuals. Overall study: The cohort had a couple of women and three men, ages 18 to 49.

Study-wide findings and caveats: On the whole, naive subsets had larger estimated richness than memory subsets had. An anticipated effect of sequencing depth on clonotype sharing among donors was recognized.

For every subset, genomic DNA was evenly distributed across several immunoSEQ plates. Here immunoSEQ multiplex PCR was the method, and the copy in TCRdb shows in-frame clones only, minus some. The sample includes 1,400,000 or so clones, just under 99% of them seen just once. The receptor comes from a man aged 25-40 years in good health. Source material: naive CD4+ T cells sorted from blood. Subset described: CD45RA+ positively selected.

As DNA, the CDR3 is TGTGCCAGCAGCTTACAGATGTACGAGCAGTACTTC. Residues: CASSLQMYEQYF. V gene TRBV7-9 combines with J gene TRBJ2-7; D is unclear. Trimming removed 2 bases at V and 4 bases at J, with 6 bases between. The CDR3 is 12 amino acids. Germline CDR1 and CDR2: SEHNR and FQNEAQ (reference sequence).